The 14 T cell receptor beta chains in this list originate from one sample, sequenced in a study of blood T cell repertoires in COVID-19 (dated by TCRdb to 2018 to 2021). Libraries were prepared through the immunoSEQ multiplex PCR assay. In TCRdb, the immuneACCESS table is reduced to in-frame sequences with V and J assigned. These tables do not hold every clone; where another copy was compared, an unresolved V gene accounts for under half, and the others remain unexplained. The sample has approximately 290,000 clones on record, 70% to 90% of them singletons. More than 3.5% of the sample belongs to the ten largest clones. Sequencing used PBMCs or T cells enriched from blood (not recorded which). These receptors came from a woman under 40 who had recovered from COVID-19.

The gene calls are TRBV11-3 and TRBJ1-1; possible D gene TRBD1, 5 bases. V lost 3 bases, J lost 7 bases, and 9 bases lay in between. From germline, CDR1 is SGHNT and CDR2 YENEEA. The CDR3 is 12 residues long. DNA for the CDR3: TGTGCCAGCAGCTTTGGGAGGGGTGAAGCTTTCTTT. Protein sequence: CASSFGRGEAFF. Variable domain in full (rest from reference TRBV11-3 and TRBJ1-1): EAGVVQSPRYKIIEKKQPVAFWCNPISGHNTLYWYLQNLGQGPELLIRYENEEAVDDSQLPKDRFSAERLKGVDSTLKIQPAELGDSAVYLCASSFGRGEAFFGQGTRLTVV.

This chain joins TRBV2 and TRBJ2-1; perhaps TRBD2 as D (5 bases). Germline V lookup: CDR1 SNHLY, CDR2 FYNNEI. V was clipped by 4 bases and J by 6 bases, with 22 bases between them. The CDR3 has 17 amino acids. The CDR3 DNA reads as TGTGCCAGCAGTGTACCCTTGCGAGGATCGACTACCAATGAGCAGTTCTTC. It yields the protein CASSVPLRGSTTNEQFF.

The V and J genes are TRBV29-1 and TRBJ2-5; a possible D gene is TRBD1 (6 bases). Trimming removed 7 bases from V and 0 bases from J, with 9 bases in between. The CDR3 contains 12 residues. Germline-derived CDR1 and CDR2 are SQVTM and ANQGSEA. CDR3 residues: CSGTANQETQYF. CDR3 nucleotide sequence: TGCAGCGGGACAGCGAACCAAGAGACCCAGTACTTC.

V usage is TRBV27 and J usage is TRBJ1-6; TRBD1 matches 7 bases. Germline values: CDR1 MNHEY, CDR2 SMNVEV (reference sequence). The CDR3 has 15 residues. Trimming took 9 bases from V and 0 from J; bases not matched to a gene: 5. CDR3 sequence reads: CASSGGSSYNSPLHF. CDR3 nucleotide sequence: TGTGCCAGTTCAGGGGGGAGCTCCTATAATTCACCCCTCCACTTT.

The chain is built from TRBV12-3 or TRBV12-4 and TRBJ2-5; no clear D. V was shortened by 2 bases and J by 7 bases, with 5 bases between the two germline ends. The CDR3 length is 11 residues. CDR3: CASSLTGTQYF. CDR3 coding DNA: TGTGCCAGCAGTTTAACGGGGACCCAGTACTTC.

The chain uses TRBV5-6 and TRBJ1-1; D perhaps matches TRBD1 (6 bases). Germline V lookup: CDR1 SGHDT, CDR2 YYEEEE. Deletions cut 4 bases from V and 11 bases from J, with 21 bases between. The CDR3 is 14 amino acids. The CDR3 is CASSRPGTTGSAFF. The DNA of the CDR3 is TGTGCCAGCAGCAGGCCGGGGACAACGGGATCGGCTTTCTTT.

The V gene is TRBV28, the J gene TRBJ2-1, with 7 bases fitting TRBD2. The CDR3 runs 15 residues. Unmatched junction bases numbered 7, after V lost 3 bases and J lost 5 bases. Germline CDR1 is MDHEN and CDR2 is SYDVKM. The CDR3 is CASSFFGRSNNEQFF. The CDR3 DNA sequence: TGTGCCAGCAGTTTCTTCGGGAGGTCCAACAATGAGCAGTTCTTC.

The rearrangement uses TRBV5-1 and TRBJ1-6, with a tentative D call TRBD1 (5 bases). This CDR3 has 15 residues. The V end lost 4 bases, the J end lost 7 bases, and 15 bases lay between the germline ends. In germline, CDR1 is SGHRS, CDR2 YFSETQ. CDR3 loop: CASSLVDRSNSPLHF. As DNA, the CDR3 is TGCGCCAGCAGCCTCGTAGACAGATCAAATTCACCCCTCCACTTT. Full variable domain (outside the CDR3, taken from reference TRBV5-1 and TRBJ1-6): KAGVTQTPRYLIKTRGQQVTLSCSPISGHRSVSWYQQTPGQGLQFLFEYFSETQRNKGNFPGRFSGRQFSNSRSEMNVSTLELGDSALYLCASSLVDRSNSPLHFGNGTRLTVT.

V usage is TRBV28 and J usage is TRBJ1-1, with 12 bases aligning to TRBD1. The ends lost 4 bases at V and 3 bases at J; junction bases unmatched: 15. Germline-derived CDR1 and CDR2 are MDHEN and SYDVKM. The CDR3 extends over 19 amino acids. CDR3 loop: CASSSSSTGTGGRDTEAFF. The CDR3 coding sequence is TGTGCCAGCAGTTCCTCTTCGACCGGGACAGGGGGCAGGGACACTGAAGCTTTCTTT.

V usage is TRBV15 and J usage is TRBJ1-6; D not certain. The CDR3 spans 21 residues. V lost 0 bases, J lost 9 bases, and 30 bases lay in between. Germline V lookup: CDR1 LNHNV, CDR2 YYDKDF (reference sequence). CDR3 sequence reads: CATSRDIFDMRHPIPGSPLHF. Here the CDR3 DNA reads TGTGCCACCAGCAGAGATATTTTTGATATGAGGCATCCGATCCCCGGTTCACCCCTCCACTTT.

The rearrangement uses TRBV6-1 and TRBJ1-1; D is undetermined. The CDR3 spans 14 residues. Deletions cut 3 bases from V and 0 bases from J, with 8 bases between. The germline V gene has CDR1 MNHNS and CDR2 SASEGT. For the CDR3, the DNA is TGTGCCAGCAGTGACCTGGGCTTGAACACTGAAGCTTTCTTT. Translation gives CASSDLGLNTEAFF.

For the CDR3, the DNA is TGTGCCAGCAGCTTACCGGGGGGAACCACAGATACGCAGTATTTT. Its translation: CASSLPGGTTDTQYF. The J gene is TRBJ2-3, the V gene TRBV5-6; the match to TRBD2 covers 7 bases. V was clipped by 2 bases and J by 2 bases; unmatched bases: 5. The CDR3 extends over 15 amino acids. Germline V lookup: CDR1 SGHDT, CDR2 YYEEEE.

The V call is TRBV12-3 or TRBV12-4, the J call TRBJ1-1; D is unclear. The germline V and J ends were trimmed by 6 bases and 0 bases, with 8 bases remaining between them. The CDR3 has 13 residues. CDR3 amino acids: CASSRLLNTEAFF. Here the CDR3 DNA reads TGTGCCAGCAGCAGGCTATTGAACACTGAAGCTTTCTTT.

The chain has TRBV27 and TRBJ2-5; 7 nucleotides align to TRBD2. The trim removed 6 bases at V and 0 bases at J, leaving 7 bases unmatched. Germline CDR1 MNHEY, CDR2 SMNVEV (reference sequence). CDR3 size: 15 residues. CDR3 loop: CASSRGLPYQETQYF. CDR3 in DNA: TGTGCCAGCAGCCGGGGACTACCGTACCAAGAGACCCAGTACTTC.